This T cell receptor (beta chain) was obtained from a study of Ad26.COV2.S vaccination and SARS-CoV-2 variants. General observations from the study: With respect to non-spike TCR breadth, vaccine and placebo recipients were similar. Spike-specific responses of CD8+ and CD4+ T cells were reported to display substantial breadth after vaccination. There was a possibility that the TCR breadth and depth analyses underestimated total T cell responses.

The ends were cut back, 2 bases at V and 7 bases at J, with 16 bases in the middle. Germline assignment: CDR1 SGHNT and CDR2 YYREEE (reference sequence). The CDR3 is 16 residues long. A word on this clone: Its antigen is unknown.

The treatment here: about 20 received Ad26.COV2.S at low or high dose, single or two shots; a few received placebo; per-sample allocation not given. On day 63 after the first injection, vaccine and placebo recipients gave samples. A Boston donor was an adult aged 18-55 years. Libraries were prepared by immunoSEQ multiplex PCR; TCRdb keeps only in-frame clonotypes and omits some of them. The table lists 350,000 to 450,000 clones, roughly 81% of them singletons. The sequencing used peripheral blood, collected in a trial of Ad26.COV2.S vaccine versus placebo. The rearrangement links TRBV5-4 to TRBJ1-6; D gene uncertain. This clonotype originated in a person between 18 and 65 years old who received the Ad26.COV2.S COVID-19 vaccine or a placebo. The DNA for the CDR3 is TGTGCCAGCAGCTTAGGCGGCGGCATTTCGAATTCACCCCTCCACTTT. Encoded protein: CASSLGGGISNSPLHF.